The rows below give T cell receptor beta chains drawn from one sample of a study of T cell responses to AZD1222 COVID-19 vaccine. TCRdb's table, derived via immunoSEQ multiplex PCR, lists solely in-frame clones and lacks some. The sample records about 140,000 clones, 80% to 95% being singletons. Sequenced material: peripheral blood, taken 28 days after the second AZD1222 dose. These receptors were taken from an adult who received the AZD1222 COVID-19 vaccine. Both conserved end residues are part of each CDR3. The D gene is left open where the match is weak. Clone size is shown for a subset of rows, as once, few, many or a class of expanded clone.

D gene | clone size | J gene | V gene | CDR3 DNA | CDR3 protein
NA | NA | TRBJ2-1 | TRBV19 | TGTGCCAGTAGTGCAGCCCGTGGAGGCTCCTACAATGAGCAGTTCTTC | CASSAARGGSYNEQFF
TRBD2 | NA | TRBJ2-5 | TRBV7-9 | TGTGCCAGCACGCCCGGGGGGACCCAAGAGACCCAGTACTTC | CASTPGGTQETQYF
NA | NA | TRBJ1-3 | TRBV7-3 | TGTGCCAGCAGCTTAACGCCCCAGGGGTCTGGAAACACCATATATTTT | CASSLTPQGSGNTIYF
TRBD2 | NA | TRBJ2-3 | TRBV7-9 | TGTGCCAGCAGCTCTAGCGGGAGAGTGGATACGCAGTATTTT | CASSSSGRVDTQYF
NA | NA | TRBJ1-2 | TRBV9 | TGTGCCAGCAGCGTAGCTAAGAGTAACTATGGCTACACCTTC | CASSVAKSNYGYTF
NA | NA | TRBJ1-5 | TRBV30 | TGTGCCTGGGGTCTTGGGGGAGAGGGTCAGCCCCAGCATTTT | CAWGLGGEGQPQHF
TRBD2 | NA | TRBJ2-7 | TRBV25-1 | TGTGCCAGCAGCTCCGGGACTAGCGGGAGGATTCCCTACGAGCAGTACTTC | CASSSGTSGRIPYEQYF
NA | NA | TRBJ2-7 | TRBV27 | TGTGCCAGCACCTACAGCATATACGAGCAGTACTTC | CASTYSIYEQYF
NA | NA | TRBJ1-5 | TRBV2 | TGTGCCAGCAAAAGCACCCCCCCTTCAAATCCTGGTCAGCCCCAGCATTTT | CASKSTPPSNPGQPQHF
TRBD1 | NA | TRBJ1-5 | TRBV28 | TGTGCCAGCAGGCCTGGACAGGTTGTTCAGCCCCAGCATTTT | CASRPGQVVQPQHF
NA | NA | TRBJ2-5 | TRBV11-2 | TGTGCCAGCAGCTTTCAGGTCCAAGAGACCCAGTACTTC | CASSFQVQETQYF
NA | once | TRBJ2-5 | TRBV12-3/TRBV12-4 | TGTGCCAGCAGTACGGGGTTTAGGAAGACCCAGTACTTC | CASSTGFRKTQYF
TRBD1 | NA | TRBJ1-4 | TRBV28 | TGTGCCAGCAGTTTACCGGACAGGGGGAATGAAAAACTGTTTTTT | CASSLPDRGNEKLFF
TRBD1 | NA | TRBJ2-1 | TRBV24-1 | TGTGCCACCAGTGGCATGGTAGGACAGGGGGCCGATGAGCAGTTCTTC | CATSGMVGQGADEQFF
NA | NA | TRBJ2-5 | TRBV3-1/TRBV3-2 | TGTGCCAGCAGCCAAGATGCCCCCCCCGGAGGGACCCAGTACTTC | CASSQDAPPGGTQYF
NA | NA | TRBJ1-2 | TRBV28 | TGTGCCAGCAGGACCGACAGTAAGAGGGGCTACACCTTC | CASRTDSKRGYTF
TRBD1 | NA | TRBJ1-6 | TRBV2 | TGTGCCAGCAGATCACAGGGGGCAGGTTCACCCCTCCACTTT | CASRSQGAGSPLHF
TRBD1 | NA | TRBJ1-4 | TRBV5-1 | TGCGCCAGCAGCTTTCAGGGGGTTGGTGAAAAACTGTTTTTT | CASSFQGVGEKLFF
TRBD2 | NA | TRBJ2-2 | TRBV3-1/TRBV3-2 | TGTGCCAGCAGCCCGGGACTAGTCCGCACCGGGGAGCTGTTTTTT | CASSPGLVRTGELFF
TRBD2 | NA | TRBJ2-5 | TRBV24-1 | TGTGCCACCAGTGACAGGACCGGGGGGGAGACCCAGTACTTC | CATSDRTGGETQYF
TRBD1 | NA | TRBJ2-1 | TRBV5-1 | TGCGCCAGCAGCTTGGGACAGGGGGACAATGAGCAGTTCTTC | CASSLGQGDNEQFF
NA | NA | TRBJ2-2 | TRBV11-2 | TGTGCCAGCAGCTTAGTCCGGCAGGACACCGGGGAGCTGTTTTTT | CASSLVRQDTGELFF
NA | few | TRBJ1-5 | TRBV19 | TGTGCCAGTAAATCTTTACAGGGAAAGGATCAGCCCCAGCATTTT | CASKSLQGKDQPQHF
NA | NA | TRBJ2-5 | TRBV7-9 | TGTGCCAGCAGTGACACGACAGAGACCCAGTACTTC | CASSDTTETQYF
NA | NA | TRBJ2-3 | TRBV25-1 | TGTGCCAGCAGTTCCGGGACTGCACCTAGCACAGATACGCAGTATTTT | CASSSGTAPSTDTQYF
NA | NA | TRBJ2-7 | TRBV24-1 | TGTGCCACCAGTGCAGACAACTCGGGCGAGCAGTACTTC | CATSADNSGEQYF
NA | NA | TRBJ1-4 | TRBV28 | TGTGCCAGCCGCGGCGAGCAAAAACTGTTTTTT | CASRGEQKLFF
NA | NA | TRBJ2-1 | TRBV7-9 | TGTGCCAGCAGCTTACAGGCTAGAAGCAATGAGCAGTTCTTC | CASSLQARSNEQFF
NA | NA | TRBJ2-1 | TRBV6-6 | TGTGCCAGCAGGGGAGCTCTCAGGAGCAATGAGCAGTTCTTC | CASRGALRSNEQFF
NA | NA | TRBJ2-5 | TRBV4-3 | TGCGCCAGCAGCCAAGGAGGGGGGGCTGGGGAGACCCAGTACTTC | CASSQGGGAGETQYF
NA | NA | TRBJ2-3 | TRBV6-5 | TGTGCCAGCAGTCCGGATTCCGCTAGCACAGATACGCAGTATTTT | CASSPDSASTDTQYF
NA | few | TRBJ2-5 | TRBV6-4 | TGTGCCAGCAGTGACGGCCGGGCCCAGTACTTC | CASSDGRAQYF
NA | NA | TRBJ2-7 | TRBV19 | TGTGCCAGTAGTTTGGGACCGCACTACGAGCAGTACTTC | CASSLGPHYEQYF
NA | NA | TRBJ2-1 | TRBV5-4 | TGTGCCAGCAGCTTGGCCGAAGGACTCGCAGACAATGAGCAGTTCTTC | CASSLAEGLADNEQFF
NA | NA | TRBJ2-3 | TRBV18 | TGTGCCAGCTCACCACGAGCCACAGATACGCAGTATTTT | CASSPRATDTQYF